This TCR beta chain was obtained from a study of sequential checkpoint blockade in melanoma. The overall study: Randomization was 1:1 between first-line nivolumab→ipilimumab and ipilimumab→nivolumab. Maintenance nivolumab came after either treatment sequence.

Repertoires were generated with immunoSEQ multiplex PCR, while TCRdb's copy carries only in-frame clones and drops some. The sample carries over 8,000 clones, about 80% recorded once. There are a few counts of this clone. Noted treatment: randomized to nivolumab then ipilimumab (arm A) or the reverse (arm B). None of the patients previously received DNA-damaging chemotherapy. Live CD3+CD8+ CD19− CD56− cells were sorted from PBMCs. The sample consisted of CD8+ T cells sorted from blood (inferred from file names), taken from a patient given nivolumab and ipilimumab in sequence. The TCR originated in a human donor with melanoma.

CDR3 coding DNA: TGTGCCAGTAGCTGGGGCCAGAACACTGAAGCTTTCTTT. It yields the protein CASSWGQNTEAFF. This chain connects TRBV19 to TRBJ1-1; tentative D call: TRBD1 (5 bases). The germline V and J ends were trimmed by 6 bases and 1 base, with 9 bases remaining between them. From germline, CDR1 is LNHDA and CDR2 SQIVND (reference sequence). This CDR3 has 13 amino acids.